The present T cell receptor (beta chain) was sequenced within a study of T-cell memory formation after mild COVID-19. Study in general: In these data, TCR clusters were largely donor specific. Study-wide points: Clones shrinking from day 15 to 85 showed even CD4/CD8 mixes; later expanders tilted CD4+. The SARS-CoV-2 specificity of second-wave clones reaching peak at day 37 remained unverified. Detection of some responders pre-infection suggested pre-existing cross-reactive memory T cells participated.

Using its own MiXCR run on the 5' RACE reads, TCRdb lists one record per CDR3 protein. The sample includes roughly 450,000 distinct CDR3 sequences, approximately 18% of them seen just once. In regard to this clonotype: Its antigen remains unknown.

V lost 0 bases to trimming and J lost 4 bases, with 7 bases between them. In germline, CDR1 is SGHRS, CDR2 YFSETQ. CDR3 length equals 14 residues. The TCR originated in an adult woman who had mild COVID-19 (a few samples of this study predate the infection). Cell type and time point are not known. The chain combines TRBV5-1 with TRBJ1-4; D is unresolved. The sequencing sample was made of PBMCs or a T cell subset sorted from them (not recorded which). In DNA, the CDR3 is TGCGCCAGCAGCTTGGGTTGGAATAATGAAAAACTGTTTTTT. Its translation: CASSLGWNNEKLFF.